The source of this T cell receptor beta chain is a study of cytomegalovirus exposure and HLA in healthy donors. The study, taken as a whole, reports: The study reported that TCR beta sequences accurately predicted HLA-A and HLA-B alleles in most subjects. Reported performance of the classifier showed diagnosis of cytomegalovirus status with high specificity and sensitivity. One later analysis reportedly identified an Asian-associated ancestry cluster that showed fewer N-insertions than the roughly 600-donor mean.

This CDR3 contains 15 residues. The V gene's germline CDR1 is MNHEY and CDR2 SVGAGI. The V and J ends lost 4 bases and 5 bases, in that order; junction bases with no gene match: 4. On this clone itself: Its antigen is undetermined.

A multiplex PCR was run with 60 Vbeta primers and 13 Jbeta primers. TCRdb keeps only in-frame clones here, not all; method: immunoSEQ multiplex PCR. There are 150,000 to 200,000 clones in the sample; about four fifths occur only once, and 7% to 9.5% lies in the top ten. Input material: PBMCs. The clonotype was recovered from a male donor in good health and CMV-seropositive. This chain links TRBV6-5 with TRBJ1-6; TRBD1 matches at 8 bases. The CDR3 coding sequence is TGTGCCAGCAGTTCCGGACAGGGAAATAATTCACCCCTCCACTTT. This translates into CASSSGQGNNSPLHF.